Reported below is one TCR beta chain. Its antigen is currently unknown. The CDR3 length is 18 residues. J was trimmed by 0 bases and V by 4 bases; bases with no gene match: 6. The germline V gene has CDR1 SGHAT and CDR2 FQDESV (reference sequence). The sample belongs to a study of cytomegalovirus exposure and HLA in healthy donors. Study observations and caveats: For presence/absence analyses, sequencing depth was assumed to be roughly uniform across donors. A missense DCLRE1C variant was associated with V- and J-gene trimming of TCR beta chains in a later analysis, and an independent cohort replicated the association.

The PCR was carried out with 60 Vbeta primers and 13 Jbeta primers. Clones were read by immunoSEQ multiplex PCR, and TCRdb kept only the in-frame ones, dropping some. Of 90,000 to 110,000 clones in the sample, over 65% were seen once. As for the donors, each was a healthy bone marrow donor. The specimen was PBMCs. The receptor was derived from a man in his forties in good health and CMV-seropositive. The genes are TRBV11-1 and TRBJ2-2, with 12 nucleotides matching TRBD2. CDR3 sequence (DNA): TGTGCCAGCAGCTCCGGACTAGCGGGATCCCCGAACACCGGGGAGCTGTTTTTT. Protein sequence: CASSSGLAGSPNTGELFF.